One sample yielded the 8 T cell receptor beta chains listed below, sequenced in a study of cytomegalovirus exposure and HLA in healthy donors. A multiplex PCR was run with 60 Vbeta primers and 13 Jbeta primers. Only in-frame clones appear in the TCRdb table, and some are missing; sequencing was by immunoSEQ multiplex PCR. The table includes some 80,000 clones, roughly 79% detected once. Material for sequencing was PBMCs. The receptor set was obtained from a man aged 18 to 29 in good health and CMV-seropositive.

The chain couples TRBV2 to TRBJ2-1; D not resolved. Germline V CDR1 and CDR2: SNHLY, FYNNEI. V shed 6 bases and J shed 4 bases, with 7 bases lying between them. This CDR3 spans 12 amino acids. CDR3 nucleotides: TGTGCCAGCAGAGCTCGGTACAATGAGCAGTTCTTC. This codes for CASRARYNEQFF.

This sequence joins TRBV7-3 and TRBJ2-2; D not resolved. V lost 0 bases and J lost 6, with 5 bases in between. This CDR3 comprises 13 residues. Germline CDR1 reads SGHTA; CDR2 reads FQGTGA. In DNA, the CDR3 is TGTGCCAGCAGCTTAACTATCGCCGGGGAGCTGTTTTTT. Encoded protein: CASSLTIAGELFF.

The chain combines TRBV9 with TRBJ2-7; D may be TRBD2 (5 bases). V gave up 4 bases and J gave up 5 bases, with 16 bases separating them. The germline gives CDR1 SGDLS, CDR2 YYNGEE. This CDR3 is 14 amino acids long. This chain's CDR3 is CASSPPTSFHEQYF. The CDR3 region has the DNA TGTGCCAGCAGCCCCCCAACTAGTTTCCACGAGCAGTACTTC. The full variable domain, with the rest looked up from reference TRBV9 and TRBJ2-7, is DSGVTQTPKHLITATGQRVTLRCSPRSGDLSVYWYQQSLDQGLQFLIQYYNGEERAKGNILERFSAQQFPDLHSELNLSSLELGDSALYFCASSPPTSFHEQYFGPGTRLTVT.

This clone was seen a few times. The rearrangement joins TRBV9 to TRBJ2-1; 9 positions match TRBD1. With 0 bases clipped from V and 6 bases from J, the junction kept 4 bases outside the gene matches. Germline V gene lookup returns CDR1 SGDLS and CDR2 YYNGEE. The CDR3 loop spans 15 amino acids. Here the CDR3 DNA reads TGTGCCAGCAGCGTAGAGCCGGGACAGGGCAATGAGCAGTTCTTC. It specifies CASSVEPGQGNEQFF.

This sequence joins TRBV28 and TRBJ2-5; 10 bases map to TRBD2. This CDR3 region has 16 residues. The V segment lost 5 bases and the J segment 1 base; nucleotides outside the gene matches: 7. Germline V lookup: CDR1 MDHEN, CDR2 SYDVKM. Here the CDR3 DNA reads TGTGCCAGCAGTCCCCGACTAGCGGGCCTCCAAGAGACCCAGTACTTC. This sequence encodes CASSPRLAGLQETQYF. Full variable domain (remainder filled in from reference TRBV28 and TRBJ2-5): DVKVTQSSRYLVKRTGEKVFLECVQDMDHENMFWYRQDPGLGLRLIYFSYDVKMKEKGDIPEGYSVSREKKERFSLILESASTNQTSMYLCASSPRLAGLQETQYFGPGTRLLVL.

The genes are TRBV10-2 and TRBJ2-1; 12 nucleotides align to TRBD2. The CDR3 is 14 residues long. Germline CDR1 and CDR2: WSHSY and SAAADI. V lost 6 bases and J lost 8; bases outside the gene matches: 5. Written as DNA, the CDR3 is TGCGCCAGCAGAGGGACTAGCGGGTATTATGAGCAGTTCTTC. Protein sequence: CASRGTSGYYEQFF.

The V gene is TRBV7-9, the J gene TRBJ1-1; 8 nucleotides match TRBD1. Germline V lookup: CDR1 SEHNR, CDR2 FQNEAQ (reference sequence). CDR3 length equals 14 residues. The V and J ends lost 5 bases and 7 bases, in that order; junction bases with no gene match: 9. The CDR3 loop reads CASSPRDRNFEAFF. The DNA for the CDR3 is TGTGCCAGCAGCCCCCGGGACAGGAACTTTGAAGCTTTCTTT.

The CDR3 bases are TGTGCCAGCAGTTACCTGCCAGGGGCGGGCACTGAAGCTTTCTTT. Translation: CASSYLPGAGTEAFF. The chain links TRBV6-5 to TRBJ1-1, with a weak D call TRBD1 (6 bases). The ends were cut back, 2 bases at V and 4 bases at J, with 14 bases in the middle. This CDR3 spans 15 amino acids. CDR1 and CDR2 (germline): MNHEY, SVGAGI.